This T cell receptor (beta chain) was identified in a study of beta chain features in type 1 diabetes. Regarding the study as a whole: People with Type 1 diabetes carried modestly yet significantly shorter TCRB CDR3s in all four CD4+ subsets.

The whole isolated RNA underwent reverse transcription, so sequencing captured expressed TCRB transcripts. The table came from immunoSEQ multiplex PCR; TCRdb's copy has only in-frame clones and leaves some out. The sample includes about 99,000 clones, 25% to 30% seen only once; the top ten take about 0.57%. With 5 bases clipped from V and 6 bases from J, the junction kept 5 bases outside the gene matches. The CDR3 is 14 amino acids. Germline values: CDR1 LNHDA, CDR2 SQIVND (reference sequence). Notes on this clone: Antigen unknown.

The TCR sequence derives from a woman aged 18-29 years with type 1 diabetes. The chain has TRBV19 and TRBJ2-7; 12 nucleotides match TRBD2. Sequencing input: central memory CD4+ T cells from blood. In DNA form, the CDR3 reads TGTGCCAGTAGTGTGACTAGCGGGAGAGGCGAGCAGTACTTC. Protein sequence: CASSVTSGRGEQYF.